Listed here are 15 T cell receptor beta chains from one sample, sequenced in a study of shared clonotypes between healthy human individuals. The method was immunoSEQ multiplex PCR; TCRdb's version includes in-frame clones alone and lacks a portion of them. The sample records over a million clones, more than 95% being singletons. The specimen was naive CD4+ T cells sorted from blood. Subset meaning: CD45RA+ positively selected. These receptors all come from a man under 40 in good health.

The DNA of the CDR3 is TGCAGCGTGGGTTGGGGGGCCTACGAGCAGTACTTC. Its protein product is CSVGWGAYEQYF. The rearrangement links TRBV29-1 to TRBJ2-7, with D possibly matching TRBD2 (6 bases). Germline loops: CDR1 SQVTM, CDR2 ANQGSEA. V was pared by 6 bases and J by 2 bases, with 11 bases between. The CDR3 spans 12 residues.

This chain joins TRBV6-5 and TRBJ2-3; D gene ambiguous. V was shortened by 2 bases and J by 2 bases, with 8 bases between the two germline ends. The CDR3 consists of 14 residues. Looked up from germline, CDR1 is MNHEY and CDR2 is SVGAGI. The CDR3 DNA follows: TGTGCCAGCAGTTACGCGGAGATCACAGATACGCAGTATTTT. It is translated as CASSYAEITDTQYF.

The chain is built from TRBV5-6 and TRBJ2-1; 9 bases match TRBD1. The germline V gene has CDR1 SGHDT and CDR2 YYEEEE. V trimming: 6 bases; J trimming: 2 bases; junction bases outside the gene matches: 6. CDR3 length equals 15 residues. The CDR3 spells CASNNRGQTYNEQFF. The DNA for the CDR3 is TGTGCCAGCAACAACAGGGGGCAGACCTACAATGAGCAGTTCTTC.

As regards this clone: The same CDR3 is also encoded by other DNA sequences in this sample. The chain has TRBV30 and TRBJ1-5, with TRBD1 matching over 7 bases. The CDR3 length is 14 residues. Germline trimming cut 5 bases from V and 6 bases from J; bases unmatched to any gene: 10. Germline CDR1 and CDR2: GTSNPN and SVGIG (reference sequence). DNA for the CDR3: TGTGCCTGGGAGGGGGCGGGGGGAACTCAGCCCCAGCATTTT. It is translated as CAWEGAGGTQPQHF.

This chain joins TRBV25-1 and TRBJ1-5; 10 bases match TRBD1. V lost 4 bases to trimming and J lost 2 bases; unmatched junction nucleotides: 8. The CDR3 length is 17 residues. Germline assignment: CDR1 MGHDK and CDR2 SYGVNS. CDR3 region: CASSGQAGTGGNQPQHF. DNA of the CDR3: TGTGCCAGCAGTGGCCAAGCCGGGACAGGGGGCAATCAGCCCCAGCATTTT.

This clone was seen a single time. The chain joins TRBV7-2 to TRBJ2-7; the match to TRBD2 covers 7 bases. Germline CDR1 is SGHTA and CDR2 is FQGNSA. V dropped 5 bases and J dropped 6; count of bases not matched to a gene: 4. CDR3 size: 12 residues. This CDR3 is CASSPRTSEQYF. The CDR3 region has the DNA TGTGCCAGCAGCCCCCGGACTAGCGAGCAGTACTTC. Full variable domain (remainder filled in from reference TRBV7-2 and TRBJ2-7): GAGVSQSPSNKVTEKGKDVELRCDPISGHTALYWYRQSLGQGLEFLIYFQGNSAPDKSGLPSDRFSAERTGGSVSTLTIQRTQQEDSAVYLCASSPRTSEQYFGPGTRLTVT.

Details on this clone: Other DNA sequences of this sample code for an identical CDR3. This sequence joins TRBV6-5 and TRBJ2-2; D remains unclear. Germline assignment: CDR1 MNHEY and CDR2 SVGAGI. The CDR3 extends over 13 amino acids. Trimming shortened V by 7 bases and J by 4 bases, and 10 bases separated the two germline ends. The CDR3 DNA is TGTGCCAGCATTAAACCGAGCACCGGGGAGCTGTTTTTT. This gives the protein CASIKPSTGELFF.

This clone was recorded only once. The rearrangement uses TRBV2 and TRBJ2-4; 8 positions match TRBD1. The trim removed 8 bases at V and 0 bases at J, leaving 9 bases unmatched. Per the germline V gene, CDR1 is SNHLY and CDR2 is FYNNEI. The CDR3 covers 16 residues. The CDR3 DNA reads TGTGCCAGCCTAATAGGACAGGGCCTAGCCAAAAACATTCAGTACTTC. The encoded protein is CASLIGQGLAKNIQYF.

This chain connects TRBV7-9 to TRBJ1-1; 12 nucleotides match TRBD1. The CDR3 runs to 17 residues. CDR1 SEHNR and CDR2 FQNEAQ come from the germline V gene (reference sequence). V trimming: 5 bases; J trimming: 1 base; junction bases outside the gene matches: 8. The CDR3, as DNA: TGTGCCAGCAGCGTCCCGGGACAGGGGGCGCCGAACACTGAAGCTTTCTTT. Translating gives CASSVPGQGAPNTEAFF.

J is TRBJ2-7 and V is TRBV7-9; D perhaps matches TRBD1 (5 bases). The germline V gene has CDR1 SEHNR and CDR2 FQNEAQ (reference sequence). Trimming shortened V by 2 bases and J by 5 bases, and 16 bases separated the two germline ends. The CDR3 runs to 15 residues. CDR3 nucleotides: TGTGCCAGCAGCTTACAGGGTTTAGGTTTGGACGAGCAGTACTTC. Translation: CASSLQGLGLDEQYF. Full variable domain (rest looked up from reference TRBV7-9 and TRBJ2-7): DTGVSQNPRHKITKRGQNVTFRCDPISEHNRLYWYRQTLGQGPEFLTYFQNEAQLEKSRLLSDRFSAERPKGSFSTLEIQRTEQGDSAMYLCASSLQGLGLDEQYFGPGTRLTVT.

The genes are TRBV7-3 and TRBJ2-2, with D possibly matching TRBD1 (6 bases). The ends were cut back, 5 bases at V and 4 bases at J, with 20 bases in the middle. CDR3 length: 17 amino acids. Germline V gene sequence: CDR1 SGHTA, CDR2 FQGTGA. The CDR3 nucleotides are TGTGCCAGCAGCCGATATACGACAGGTTTTGTCACCGGGGAGCTGTTTTTT. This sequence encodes CASSRYTTGFVTGELFF.

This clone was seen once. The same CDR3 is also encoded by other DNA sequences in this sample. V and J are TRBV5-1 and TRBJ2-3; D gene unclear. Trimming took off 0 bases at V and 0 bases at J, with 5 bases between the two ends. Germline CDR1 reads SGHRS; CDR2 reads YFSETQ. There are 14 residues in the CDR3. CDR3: CASSLELSTDTQYF. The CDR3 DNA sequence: TGCGCCAGCAGCTTGGAGTTGAGCACAGATACGCAGTATTTT.

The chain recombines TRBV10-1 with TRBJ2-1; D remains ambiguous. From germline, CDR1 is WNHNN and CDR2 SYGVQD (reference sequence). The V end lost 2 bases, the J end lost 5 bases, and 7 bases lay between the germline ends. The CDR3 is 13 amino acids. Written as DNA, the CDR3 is TGCGCCAGCAGTGAGGCAGCTAACAATGAGCAGTTCTTC. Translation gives CASSEAANNEQFF.

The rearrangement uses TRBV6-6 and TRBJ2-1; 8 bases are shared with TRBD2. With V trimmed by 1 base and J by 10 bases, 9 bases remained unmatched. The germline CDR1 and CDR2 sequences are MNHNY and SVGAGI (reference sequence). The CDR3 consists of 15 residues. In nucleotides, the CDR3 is TGTGCCAGCAGTTACTTTCCGGGAGGGCTTCGGGAGCAGTTCTTC. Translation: CASSYFPGGLREQFF.

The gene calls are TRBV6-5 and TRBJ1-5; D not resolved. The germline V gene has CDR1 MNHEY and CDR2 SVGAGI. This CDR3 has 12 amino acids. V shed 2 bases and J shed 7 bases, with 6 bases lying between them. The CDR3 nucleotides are TGTGCCAGCAGTTACCCGGGACAGCCCCAGCATTTT. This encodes CASSYPGQPQHF.